One sample yielded the 3 T cell receptor beta chains listed below, sequenced in a study of blood T cell repertoires in COVID-19. Data came from immunoSEQ multiplex PCR; TCRdb stores just in-frame clones and leaves some out. There are 88,000 or so clones in the sample; 85% occur only once, and around 4% lies in the top ten. The sequenced material came from peripheral blood. The receptors stem from a man aged 60 to 75 with acute or convalescent COVID-19.

The V and J genes are TRBV29-1 and TRBJ2-7; 8 bases agree with TRBD1. The CDR3 runs 13 residues. The J segment lost 6 bases and the V segment lost 3 bases, leaving 7 bases of the junction unmatched. Germline V gene data show CDR1 as SQVTM and CDR2 as ANQGSEA. The CDR3 here is CSVDQSTGGEQYF. Written as DNA, the CDR3 is TGCAGCGTTGATCAAAGCACAGGGGGCGAGCAGTACTTC.

This chain connects TRBV6-1 to TRBJ2-4, with no clear D. Deletions cut 3 bases from V and 0 bases from J, with 3 bases between. The CDR3 is made up of 13 amino acids. Germline V gene lookup returns CDR1 MNHNS and CDR2 SASEGT. CDR3 protein: CASSDLAKNIQYF. In nucleotides, the CDR3 is TGTGCCAGCAGTGACCTAGCCAAAAACATTCAGTACTTC.

The V and J genes are TRBV30 and TRBJ2-2; 7 bases are a match to TRBD1. From germline, CDR1 is GTSNPN and CDR2 SVGIG (reference sequence). J lost 8 bases, V lost 4 bases, and 7 bases had no gene match. The CDR3 contains 13 residues. The chain's CDR3 is CAWNRQGSGELFF. In DNA form, the CDR3 reads TGTGCCTGGAATCGACAGGGTTCGGGGGAGCTGTTTTTT.